These 5 T cell receptor beta chains came from one sample sequenced in a study of Graves' ophthalmopathy and Graves' hyperthyroidism (dated by TCRdb to between 2017 and 2018). The run used an Illumina HiSeq 2000. For repertoire sequencing, the TCR beta CDR3 regions were amplified from RNA transcripts. A first-round RT-PCR used HTBI primers with the Qiagen OneStep RT-PCR kit, followed by a second-round multiplex PCR, size selection and purification. The raw public data were reprocessed by TCRdb itself: fastp quality trimming at Q25, MiXCR clonotype calling, in-frame beta chains only. Rows are combined by CDR3 protein, so each entry shows the most common genes and DNA. The sample table lists approximately 380,000 distinct CDR3 sequences, around 21% of them with a count of one. The ten top clones hold around 3.1% of the sample. Sample: peripheral blood. The receptors here all came from a woman aged 18-30 years with stable Graves' hyperthyroidism. Donor details come from another sample of the same person, matched by shared clones.

This chain links TRBV7-8 with TRBJ2-7; 8 bases align to TRBD1. Per the germline V gene, CDR1 is SGHVS and CDR2 is FQNEAQ. J gave up 3 bases and V 6 bases, and 10 bases lay outside the gene matches. This CDR3 comprises 15 residues. This CDR3 reads CASSRRGDRSYEQYF. In DNA, the CDR3 is TGTGCCAGCAGTCGCAGGGGGGACAGGAGCTACGAGCAGTACTTC.

The genes are TRBV19 and TRBJ1-1; the D is unclear. In germline, CDR1 is LNHDA, CDR2 SQIVND (reference sequence). This CDR3 spans 14 amino acids. V dropped 2 bases and J dropped 1 base, with 8 bases sitting between them. CDR3 nucleotides: TGTGCCAGTAGTATATGGGCTGGGAACACTGAAGCTTTCTTT. Its translation is CASSIWAGNTEAFF.

This clonotype was seen ten or more times. The rearrangement joins TRBV30 to TRBJ1-2; D is ambiguous. The CDR3 contains 13 residues. V was shortened by 0 bases and J by 4 bases, with 9 bases between the two germline ends. Germline values: CDR1 GTSNPN, CDR2 SVGIG (reference sequence). CDR3 DNA sequence: TGTGCCTGGAGTGTAGGACGACTCTATGGCTACACCTTC. This sequence encodes CAWSVGRLYGYTF. The full variable domain, with the rest looked up from reference TRBV30 and TRBJ1-2, is SQTIHQWPATLVQPVGSPLSLECTVEGTSNPNLYWYRQAAGRGLQLLFYSVGIGQISSEVPQNLSASRPQDRQFILSSKKLLLSDSGFYLCAWSVGRLYGYTFGSGTRLTVV.

This rearrangement joins TRBV4-2 to TRBJ1-1; D perhaps matches TRBD1 (6 bases). This CDR3 contains 15 residues. Deletions cut 5 bases from V and 1 base from J, with 14 bases between. Germline CDR1 is LGHNA and CDR2 is YNFKEQ. CDR3 residues: CASSVAGGGNTEAFF. The DNA of the CDR3 is TGTGCCAGCAGCGTAGCCGGGGGCGGGAACACTGAAGCTTTCTTT.

This clonotype was detected only a few times. The J gene is TRBJ2-1, the V gene TRBV30; D remains unclear. This CDR3 has 12 amino acids. V dropped 4 bases and J dropped 3 bases, with 7 bases sitting between them. Germline loops: CDR1 GTSNPN, CDR2 SVGIG (reference sequence). In nucleotides, the CDR3 is TGTGCCTGGAAGCAGGACTACAATGAGCAGTTCTTC. Amino acids: CAWKQDYNEQFF.